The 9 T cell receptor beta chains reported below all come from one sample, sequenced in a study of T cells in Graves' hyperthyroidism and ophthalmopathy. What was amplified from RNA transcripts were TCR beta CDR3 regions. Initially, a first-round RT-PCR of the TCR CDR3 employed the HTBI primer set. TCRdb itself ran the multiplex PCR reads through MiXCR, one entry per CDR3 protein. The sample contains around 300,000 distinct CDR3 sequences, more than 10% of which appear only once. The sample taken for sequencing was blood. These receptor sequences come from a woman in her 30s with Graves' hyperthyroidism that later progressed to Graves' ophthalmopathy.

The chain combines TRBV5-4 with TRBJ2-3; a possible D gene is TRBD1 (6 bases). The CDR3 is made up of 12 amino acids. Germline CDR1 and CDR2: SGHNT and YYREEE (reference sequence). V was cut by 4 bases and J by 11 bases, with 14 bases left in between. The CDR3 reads CASSRRDTEQYF. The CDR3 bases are TGTGCCAGCAGCCGCCGGGACACCGAGCAGTATTTT.

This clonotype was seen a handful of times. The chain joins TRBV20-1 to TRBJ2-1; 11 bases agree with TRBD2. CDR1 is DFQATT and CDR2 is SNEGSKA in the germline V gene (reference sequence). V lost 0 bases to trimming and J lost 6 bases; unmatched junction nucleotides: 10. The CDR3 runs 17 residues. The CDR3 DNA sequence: TGCAGTGCTAGAGATCTCCTTACTAGCGGGAGTTCCAATGAGCAGTTCTTC. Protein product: CSARDLLTSGSSNEQFF.

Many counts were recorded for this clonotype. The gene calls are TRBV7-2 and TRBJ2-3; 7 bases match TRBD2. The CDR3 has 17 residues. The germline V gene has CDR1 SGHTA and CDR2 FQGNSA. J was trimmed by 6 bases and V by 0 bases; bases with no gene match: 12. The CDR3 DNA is TGTGCCAGCAGCTTAGCGGGGGAGGGCGGGCAGAGCGATACGCAGTATTTT. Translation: CASSLAGEGGQSDTQYF. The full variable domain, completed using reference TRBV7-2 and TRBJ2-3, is GAGVSQSPSNKVTEKGKDVELRCDPISGHTALYWYRQSLGQGLEFLIYFQGNSAPDKSGLPSDRFSAERTGGSVSTLTIQRTQQEDSAVYLCASSLAGEGGQSDTQYFGPGTRLTVL.

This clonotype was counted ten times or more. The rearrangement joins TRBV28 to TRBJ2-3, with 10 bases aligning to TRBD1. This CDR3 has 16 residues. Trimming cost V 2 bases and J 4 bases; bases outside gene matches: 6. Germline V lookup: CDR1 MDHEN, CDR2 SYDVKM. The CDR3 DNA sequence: TGTGCCAGCAGTTTAACGACAGGGGGCTTGGCAGATACGCAGTATTTT. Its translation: CASSLTTGGLADTQYF.

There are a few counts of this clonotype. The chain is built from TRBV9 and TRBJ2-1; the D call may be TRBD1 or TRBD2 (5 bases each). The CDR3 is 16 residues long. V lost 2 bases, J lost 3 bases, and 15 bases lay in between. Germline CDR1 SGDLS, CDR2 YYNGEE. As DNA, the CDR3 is TGTGCCAGCAGCGTGTCCCGGGGCCGGGGCTACAATGAGCAGTTCTTC. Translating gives CASSVSRGRGYNEQFF.

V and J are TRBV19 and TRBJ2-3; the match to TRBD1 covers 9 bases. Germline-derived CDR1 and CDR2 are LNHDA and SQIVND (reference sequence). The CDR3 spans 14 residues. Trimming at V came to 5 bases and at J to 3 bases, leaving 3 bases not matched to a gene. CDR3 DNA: TGTGCCAGTAGTTCACAGGGGGCAACAGATACGCAGTATTTT. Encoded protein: CASSSQGATDTQYF.

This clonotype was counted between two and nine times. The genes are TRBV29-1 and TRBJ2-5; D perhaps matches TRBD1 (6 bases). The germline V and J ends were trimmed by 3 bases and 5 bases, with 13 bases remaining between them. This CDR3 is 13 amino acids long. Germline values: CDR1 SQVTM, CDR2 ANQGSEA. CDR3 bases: TGCAGCGTTGATTGGTCAGGGGACGAGACCCAGTACTTC. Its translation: CSVDWSGDETQYF.

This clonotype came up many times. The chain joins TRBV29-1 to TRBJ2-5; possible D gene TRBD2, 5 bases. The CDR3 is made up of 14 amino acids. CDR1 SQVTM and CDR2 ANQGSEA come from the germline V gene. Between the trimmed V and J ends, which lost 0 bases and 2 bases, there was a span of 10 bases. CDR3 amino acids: CSVEDYGEQETQYF. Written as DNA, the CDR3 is TGCAGCGTTGAAGACTACGGGGAGCAAGAGACCCAGTACTTC.

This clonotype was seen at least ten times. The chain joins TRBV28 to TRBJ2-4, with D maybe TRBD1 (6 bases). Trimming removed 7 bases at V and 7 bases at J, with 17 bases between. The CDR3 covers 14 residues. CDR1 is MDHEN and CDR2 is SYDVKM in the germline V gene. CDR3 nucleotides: TGTGCCAGCAACTACAGGGATGAAGATAACATTCAGTACTTC. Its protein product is CASNYRDEDNIQYF.